This record covers a single TCR beta chain. Treatment denoted: randomized to nivolumab then ipilimumab (arm A) or the reverse (arm B). This sample stems from a study of sequential checkpoint blockade in melanoma. The protocol was immunoSEQ multiplex PCR, while the TCRdb copy is restricted to in-frame clones and leaves out a portion. The data show 35,000 to 45,000 clones, just under 85% seen once. From germline, CDR1 is SGDLS and CDR2 YYNGEE. Trimming took 4 bases from V and 0 from J, leaving 16 bases between them. The CDR3 covers 16 residues. The sequencing here drew on CD8+ T cells sorted from blood (inferred from file names), taken from a patient given nivolumab and ipilimumab in sequence. The V and J genes are TRBV9 and TRBJ1-1; TRBD1 is a possible D gene (5 bases). The clonotype comes from a human donor with melanoma. In DNA, the CDR3 is TGTGCCAGCAGCCCCCGCCTCCAGGGCATGAACACTGAAGCTTTCTTT. Amino acids: CASSPRLQGMNTEAFF.